This T cell receptor (beta chain) was identified in a study of cytomegalovirus exposure and HLA in healthy donors. Study summary: In an earlier analysis, approximately 120 million unique TCR beta sequences were found from 150 million to 200 million T cells.

This CDR3 region has 15 residues. Looked up from germline, CDR1 is MNHEY and CDR2 is SMNVEV (reference sequence). The V and J ends lost 4 bases and 6 bases, in that order; junction bases with no gene match: 5. Points on this clone: Its antigen is unidentified.

The study ran its PCR with 60 Vbeta and 13 Jbeta primers. Sequencing used immunoSEQ multiplex PCR; TCRdb keeps in-frame clones, though not all of them. The sample records roughly 220,000 clones, approximately 79% being singletons. Overall study findings and caveats: One variant, a missense change in DCLRE1C, was linked in a later analysis to TCR beta V- and J-gene trimming. With high specificity and sensitivity, the classifier reportedly diagnosed cytomegalovirus status. Because they were indistinguishable, some V segments, including TRBV6-2 and TRBV6-3, were excluded.

V and J are TRBV27 and TRBJ2-1, with 11 bases that match TRBD1. Source material: PBMCs. This TCR was recovered from a man in his forties or fifties in good health and CMV-seronegative. The CDR3 protein is CASSSGTGGTNEQFF. The CDR3, as DNA: TGTGCCAGCAGTTCCGGGACAGGGGGTACCAATGAGCAGTTCTTC.